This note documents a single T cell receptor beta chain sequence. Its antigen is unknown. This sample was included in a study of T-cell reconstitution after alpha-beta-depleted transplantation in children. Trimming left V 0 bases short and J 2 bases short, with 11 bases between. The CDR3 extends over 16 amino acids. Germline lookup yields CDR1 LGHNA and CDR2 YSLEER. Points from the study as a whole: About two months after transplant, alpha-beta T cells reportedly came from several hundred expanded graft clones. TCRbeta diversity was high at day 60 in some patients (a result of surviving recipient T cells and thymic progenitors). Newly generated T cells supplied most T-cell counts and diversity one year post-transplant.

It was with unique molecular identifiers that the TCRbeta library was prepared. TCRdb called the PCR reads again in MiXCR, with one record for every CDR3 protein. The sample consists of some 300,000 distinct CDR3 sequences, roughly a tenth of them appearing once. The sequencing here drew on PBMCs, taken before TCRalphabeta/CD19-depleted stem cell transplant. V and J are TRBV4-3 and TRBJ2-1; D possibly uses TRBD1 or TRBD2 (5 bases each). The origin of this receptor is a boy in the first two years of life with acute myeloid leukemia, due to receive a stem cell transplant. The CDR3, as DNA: TGCGCCAGCAGCCAAGATGACAGCGGCCCCTACAATGAGCAGTTCTTC. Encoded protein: CASSQDDSGPYNEQFF.